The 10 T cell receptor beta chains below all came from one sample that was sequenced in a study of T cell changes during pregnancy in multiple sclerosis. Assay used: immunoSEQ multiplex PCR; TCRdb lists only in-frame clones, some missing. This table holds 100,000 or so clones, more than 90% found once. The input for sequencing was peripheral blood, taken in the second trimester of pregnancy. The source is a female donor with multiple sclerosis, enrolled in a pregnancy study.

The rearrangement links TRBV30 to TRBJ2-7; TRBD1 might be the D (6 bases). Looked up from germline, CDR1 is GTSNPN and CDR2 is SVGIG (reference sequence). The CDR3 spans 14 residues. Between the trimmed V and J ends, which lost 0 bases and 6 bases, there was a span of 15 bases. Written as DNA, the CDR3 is TGTGCCTGGAGTGTACTAGGCAGGGGCGGCGAGCAGTACTTC. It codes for CAWSVLGRGGEQYF.

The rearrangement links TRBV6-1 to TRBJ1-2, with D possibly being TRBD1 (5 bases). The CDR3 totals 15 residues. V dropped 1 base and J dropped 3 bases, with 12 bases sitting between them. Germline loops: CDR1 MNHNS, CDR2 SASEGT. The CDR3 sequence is CASSEEAGNYYGYTF. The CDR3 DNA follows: TGTGCCAGCAGTGAAGAGGCAGGGAATTACTATGGCTACACCTTC.

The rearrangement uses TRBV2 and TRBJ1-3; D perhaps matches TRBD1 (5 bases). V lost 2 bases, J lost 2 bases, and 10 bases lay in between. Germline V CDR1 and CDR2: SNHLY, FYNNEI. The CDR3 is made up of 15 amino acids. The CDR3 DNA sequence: TGTGCCAGCAGTGAATGGGCAGGGACTGGAAACACCATATATTTT. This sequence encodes CASSEWAGTGNTIYF. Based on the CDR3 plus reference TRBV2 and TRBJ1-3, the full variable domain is EPEVTQTPSHQVTQMGQEVILRCVPISNHLYFYWYRQILGQKVEFLVSFYNNEISEKSEIFDDQFSVERPDGSNFTLKIRSTKLEDSAMYFCASSEWAGTGNTIYFGEGSWLTVV.

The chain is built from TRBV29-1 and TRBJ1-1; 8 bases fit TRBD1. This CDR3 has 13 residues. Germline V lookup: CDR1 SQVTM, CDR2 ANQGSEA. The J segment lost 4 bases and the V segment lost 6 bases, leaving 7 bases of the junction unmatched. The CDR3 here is CSVRQGIPTEAFF. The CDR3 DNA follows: TGCAGCGTCAGACAGGGGATCCCCACTGAAGCTTTCTTT.

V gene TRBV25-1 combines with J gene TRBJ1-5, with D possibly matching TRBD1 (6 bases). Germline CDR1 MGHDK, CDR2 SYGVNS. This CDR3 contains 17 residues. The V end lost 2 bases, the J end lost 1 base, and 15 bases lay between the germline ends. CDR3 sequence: CASSENRDGPSNQPQHF. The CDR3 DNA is TGTGCCAGCAGTGAAAACAGGGATGGTCCCAGCAATCAGCCCCAGCATTTT.

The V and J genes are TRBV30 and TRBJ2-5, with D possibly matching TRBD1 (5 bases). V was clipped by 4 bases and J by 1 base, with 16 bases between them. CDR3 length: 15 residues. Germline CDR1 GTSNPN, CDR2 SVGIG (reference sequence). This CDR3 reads CAWNWAGPLQETQYF. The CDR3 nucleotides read TGTGCCTGGAATTGGGCAGGGCCTCTCCAAGAGACCCAGTACTTC.

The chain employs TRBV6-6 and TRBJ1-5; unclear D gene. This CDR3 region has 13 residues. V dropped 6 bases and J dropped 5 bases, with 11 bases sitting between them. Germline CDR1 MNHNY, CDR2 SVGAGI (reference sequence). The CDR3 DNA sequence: TGTGCCAGCAGAGGCAGCGCTGATCAGCCCCAGCATTTT. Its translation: CASRGSADQPQHF.

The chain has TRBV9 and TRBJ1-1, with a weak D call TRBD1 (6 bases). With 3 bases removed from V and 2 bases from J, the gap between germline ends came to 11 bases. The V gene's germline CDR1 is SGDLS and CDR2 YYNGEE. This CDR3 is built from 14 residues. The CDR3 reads CASSGARGNTEAFF. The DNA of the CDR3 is TGTGCCAGCAGCGGGGCCAGGGGAAACACTGAAGCTTTCTTT.

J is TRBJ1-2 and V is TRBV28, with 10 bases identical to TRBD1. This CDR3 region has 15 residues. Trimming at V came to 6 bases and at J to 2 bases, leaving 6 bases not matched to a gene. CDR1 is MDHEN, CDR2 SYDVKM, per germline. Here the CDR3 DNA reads TGTGCCAGCAGAAACCCGGGACAGGGGAACTATGGCTACACCTTC. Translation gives CASRNPGQGNYGYTF.

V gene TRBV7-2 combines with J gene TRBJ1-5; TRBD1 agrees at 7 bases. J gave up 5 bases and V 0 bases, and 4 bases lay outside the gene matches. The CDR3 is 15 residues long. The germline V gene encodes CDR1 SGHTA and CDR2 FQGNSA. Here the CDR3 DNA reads TGTGCCAGCAGCTTAGCGTCAGGGGGTCATCAGCCCCAGCATTTT. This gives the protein CASSLASGGHQPQHF.